These 29 T cell receptor beta chains were all obtained from the same sample, sequenced in a study of blood T cell repertoires in COVID-19. Generated by immunoSEQ multiplex PCR, the TCRdb table keeps only in-frame clones and is missing some. The sample lists some 170,000 clones, 80% to 90% occurring once. The sequenced sample was peripheral blood. These receptors all stem from a woman in her 50s with acute or convalescent COVID-19.

Only one count was recorded for this clone. V gene TRBV19 combines with J gene TRBJ1-1; TRBD1 might be the D (5 bases). CDR1 and CDR2 (germline): LNHDA, SQIVND (reference sequence). Trimming took 3 bases from V and 4 from J, leaving 12 bases between them. The CDR3 totals 14 residues. CDR3 in amino acids: CASSIRGGGTEAFF. Here the CDR3 DNA reads TGTGCCAGTAGTATTCGGGGGGGTGGCACTGAAGCTTTCTTT.

The rearrangement uses TRBV30 and TRBJ1-3; D is uncertain. This CDR3 comprises 16 residues. Between the trimmed V and J ends, which lost 2 bases and 0 bases, there was a span of 14 bases. CDR1 and CDR2 (germline): GTSNPN, SVGIG (reference sequence). This CDR3 is CAWSSRAGFSGNTIYF. In DNA form, the CDR3 reads TGTGCCTGGAGTTCTAGAGCGGGCTTCTCTGGAAACACCATATATTTT.

The genes are TRBV5-4 and TRBJ1-2, with TRBD1 identical over 7 bases. The CDR3 contains 16 residues. The V segment lost 4 bases and the J segment 4 bases; nucleotides outside the gene matches: 13. Germline values: CDR1 SGHNT, CDR2 YYREEE (reference sequence). CDR3 DNA: TGTGCCAGCAGCCTGCCCCGGGGACAGTCTTCCTATGGCTACACCTTC. It yields the protein CASSLPRGQSSYGYTF.

The V gene is TRBV5-5, the J gene TRBJ1-1; 10 positions match TRBD1. Germline loops: CDR1 SGHKS, CDR2 YYEKEE (reference sequence). V lost 3 bases, J lost 1 base, and 3 bases stayed unmatched. This CDR3 has 15 residues. The CDR3 is CASSSWTGGNTEAFF. CDR3 in DNA: TGTGCCAGCAGCTCCTGGACAGGGGGGAACACTGAAGCTTTCTTT.

This clone was observed a single time. The rearrangement links TRBV7-9 to TRBJ2-3; 7 bases align to TRBD2. This CDR3 region has 18 residues. V was pared by 5 bases and J by 0 bases, with 14 bases of the junction left unmatched. Per germline, CDR1 SEHNR and CDR2 FQNEAQ (reference sequence). The CDR3 region is CASSPPSGAGLSTDTQYF. Here the CDR3 DNA reads TGTGCCAGCAGCCCACCTTCGGGAGCGGGGCTTAGCACAGATACGCAGTATTTT.

This chain connects TRBV5-6 to TRBJ2-1; TRBD2 matches 10 bases. The CDR3 has 14 amino acids. CDR1 is SGHDT and CDR2 is YYEEEE in the germline V gene. Trimming took 4 bases from V and 7 from J; bases not matched to a gene: 5. The CDR3 spells CASSIAGGGNEQFF. For the CDR3, the DNA is TGTGCCAGCAGCATAGCGGGGGGTGGGAATGAGCAGTTCTTC.

This chain links TRBV4-3 with TRBJ1-2; 8 bases are a match to TRBD1. V shed 3 bases and J 3 bases; nucleotides not matched to a gene: 6. The V gene's germline CDR1 is LGHNA and CDR2 YSLEER. The CDR3 contains 15 residues. CDR3 nucleotides: TGCGCCAGCAGCCAGGAGGACAGGGCCTACTATGGCTACACCTTC. Residues: CASSQEDRAYYGYTF.

V is TRBV10-3 and J is TRBJ1-1; 9 bases are a match to TRBD1. The CDR3 totals 11 residues. The ends lost 6 bases at V and 8 bases at J; junction bases unmatched: 1. Germline loops: CDR1 ENHRY, CDR2 SYGVKD. In DNA, the CDR3 is TGTGCCATCAGGGGGACAGGGGAAGCTTTCTTT. Its protein is CAIRGTGEAFF.

This rearrangement joins TRBV4-3 to TRBJ2-7; no firm D call. Germline V CDR1 and CDR2: LGHNA, YSLEER. This CDR3 spans 13 amino acids. Trimming removed 0 bases from V and 3 bases from J, with 6 bases in between. This chain's CDR3 is CASSQDHGYEQYF. CDR3 coding DNA: TGCGCCAGCAGCCAAGATCACGGCTACGAGCAGTACTTC.

The V gene is TRBV11-3, the J gene TRBJ2-7; D gene uncertain. Trimming removed 2 bases at V and 1 base at J, with 12 bases between. Germline lookup yields CDR1 SGHNT and CDR2 YENEEA. The CDR3 runs to 15 residues. CDR3 amino acids: CASSLNDIRSYEQYF. CDR3 in DNA: TGTGCCAGCAGCTTAAACGACATAAGATCCTACGAGCAGTACTTC.

The gene calls are TRBV11-3 and TRBJ1-6, with TRBD1 as a possible D gene (5 bases). V shed 1 base and J shed 5 bases, with 15 bases lying between them. The germline gives CDR1 SGHNT, CDR2 YENEEA. The CDR3 runs to 17 residues. The CDR3: CASSLGRRADDNSPLHF. The CDR3 bases are TGTGCCAGCAGCTTAGGTCGCAGGGCGGATGATAATTCACCCCTCCACTTT. Full variable domain (rest looked up from reference TRBV11-3 and TRBJ1-6): EAGVVQSPRYKIIEKKQPVAFWCNPISGHNTLYWYLQNLGQGPELLIRYENEEAVDDSQLPKDRFSAERLKGVDSTLKIQPAELGDSAVYLCASSLGRRADDNSPLHFGNGTRLTVT.

The chain combines TRBV19 with TRBJ1-6; D is perhaps TRBD1 (6 bases). The CDR3 runs to 16 residues. Trimming shortened V by 3 bases and J by 8 bases, and 17 bases separated the two germline ends. Germline-derived CDR1 and CDR2 are LNHDA and SQIVND (reference sequence). CDR3 in amino acids: CASSIRGGRGDSPLHF. The CDR3 nucleotides are TGTGCCAGTAGTATTAGGGGGGGCCGTGGGGATTCACCCCTCCACTTT.

The chain recombines TRBV11-3 with TRBJ1-1; TRBD1 matches at 9 bases. The V and J ends lost 3 bases and 9 bases, in that order; junction bases with no gene match: 11. Germline CDR1 SGHNT, CDR2 YENEEA. This CDR3 contains 15 residues. The CDR3 sequence is CASSFVPGQGSKAFF. CDR3 DNA: TGTGCCAGCAGCTTCGTCCCGGGACAGGGATCAAAAGCTTTCTTT.

The V call is TRBV10-3, the J call TRBJ1-1, with D maybe TRBD1 (5 bases). The V end lost 3 bases, the J end lost 1 base, and 12 bases lay between the germline ends. Germline CDR1 reads ENHRY; CDR2 reads SYGVKD. The CDR3 is made up of 15 amino acids. DNA for the CDR3: TGTGCCATCAGTGAACGAGACAGTCCGAACACTGAAGCTTTCTTT. This codes for CAISERDSPNTEAFF.

A few counts support this clone. This sequence joins TRBV5-4 and TRBJ1-2, with 12 bases matching TRBD1. Per the germline V gene, CDR1 is SGHNT and CDR2 is YYREEE (reference sequence). This CDR3 spans 14 amino acids. Unmatched junction bases numbered 5, after V lost 4 bases and J lost 7 bases. The CDR3 is CASSAGQGATGYTF. CDR3 DNA: TGTGCCAGCAGCGCGGGACAGGGGGCTACTGGCTACACCTTC.

This clone is a singleton in its sample. The chain is built from TRBV29-1 and TRBJ2-7; 7 bases align to TRBD1. The CDR3 runs 12 residues. The germline V gene encodes CDR1 SQVTM and CDR2 ANQGSEA. V dropped 5 bases and J dropped 5; count of bases not matched to a gene: 6. CDR3 coding DNA: TGCAGCGTTCGAGGGGGCGGCGACGAGCAGTACTTC. Its translation: CSVRGGGDEQYF.

The chain recombines TRBV5-4 with TRBJ1-1; 8 bases match TRBD1. The ends lost 10 bases at V and 5 bases at J; junction bases unmatched: 10. In germline, CDR1 is SGHNT, CDR2 YYREEE (reference sequence). This CDR3 is built from 13 residues. The CDR3 nucleotides are TGTGCCTCAGGGGGCAGGGGGCGTACTGAAGCTTTCTTT. It specifies CASGGRGRTEAFF.

Details on this clone: The sample contains more than one DNA sequence encoding this CDR3. The chain links TRBV20-1 to TRBJ2-5; the D gene is possibly TRBD1 (6 bases). CDR3 length equals 11 residues. V lost 3 bases, J lost 5 bases, and 7 bases lay in between. Germline values: CDR1 DFQATT, CDR2 SNEGSKA (reference sequence). Here the CDR3 DNA reads TGCAGTGCTAGGCAGGGGGAGACCCAGTACTTC. Amino acid sequence: CSARQGETQYF.

The chain couples TRBV9 to TRBJ2-5; 7 bases fit TRBD2. The CDR3 totals 16 residues. Trimming removed 0 bases from V and 2 bases from J; junction bases left unmatched: 7. Germline CDR1 SGDLS, CDR2 YYNGEE. The CDR3 bases are TGTGCCAGCAGCGTAGCTTCGGCTAGCGGACAAGAGACCCAGTACTTC. Amino acid sequence: CASSVASASGQETQYF.

The chain joins TRBV14 to TRBJ1-2; no clear D gene. This CDR3 comprises 16 residues. The V end was cut by 1 base, the J end by 0 bases, with 12 bases between. Germline CDR1 and CDR2: SGHDN and FVKESK. The CDR3 DNA sequence: TGTGCCAGCAGCCAAGGTTTTACTGGTCCTAACTATGGCTACACCTTC. It yields the protein CASSQGFTGPNYGYTF.

The chain combines TRBV27 with TRBJ2-1; 14 bases agree with TRBD2. This CDR3 region has 20 residues. Trimming at V came to 8 bases and at J to 0 bases, leaving 15 bases not matched to a gene. Germline loops: CDR1 MNHEY, CDR2 SMNVEV (reference sequence). CDR3 bases: TGTGCCAGCGAAAAACTTCCGGGACTAGCGGGAGCCTACTCCTACAATGAGCAGTTCTTC. Amino acid sequence: CASEKLPGLAGAYSYNEQFF.

The sample holds one count of this clone. This chain joins TRBV3-1 (or the pseudogene TRBV3-2) and TRBJ2-1; TRBD2 matches 10 bases. The ends lost 0 bases at V and 3 bases at J; junction bases unmatched: 5. This CDR3 is built from 17 residues. Germline V gene sequence: CDR1 LGHDT, CDR2 YNNKEL (reference sequence). CDR3 coding DNA: TGTGCCAGCAGCCAAGAAGGGGCTAGCGGGGGCTACAATGAGCAGTTCTTC. The encoded protein is CASSQEGASGGYNEQFF.

The rearrangement joins TRBV6-5 to TRBJ1-6, with no clear D. CDR3 length: 13 residues. The germline V and J ends were trimmed by 0 bases and 8 bases, with 5 bases remaining between them. CDR1 and CDR2 from the germline V gene are MNHEY and SVGAGI. The chain's CDR3 is CASSYSRYSPLHF. As DNA, the CDR3 is TGTGCCAGCAGTTACTCGAGATATTCACCCCTCCACTTT.

The rearrangement uses TRBV27 and TRBJ2-2; 8 bases map to TRBD2. CDR1 is MNHEY and CDR2 is SMNVEV in the germline V gene (reference sequence). Trimming took 1 base from V and 6 from J; bases not matched to a gene: 10. The CDR3 totals 17 residues. The CDR3 loop is CASSLLGLAGGAGELFF. In DNA, the CDR3 is TGTGCCAGCAGTTTATTGGGGCTAGCGGGCGGAGCCGGGGAGCTGTTTTTT.

The chain employs TRBV7-2 and TRBJ1-2; D gene ambiguous. This CDR3 has 13 residues. CDR1 SGHTA and CDR2 FQGNSA come from the germline V gene. The V gene lost 3 bases and the J gene lost 4 bases, with 9 bases spanning the gap. The CDR3 protein is CASSFPQSYGYTF. The CDR3 DNA reads as TGTGCCAGCAGCTTTCCCCAGTCCTATGGCTACACCTTC.

The chain has TRBV7-2 and TRBJ1-1; TRBD1 might be the D (6 bases). Germline loops: CDR1 SGHTA, CDR2 FQGNSA. V was trimmed by 4 bases and J by 7 bases, leaving 13 bases between them. CDR3 length: 13 amino acids. Written as DNA, the CDR3 is TGTGCCAGCAGCTCAGGACAGAACCTTGAAGCTTTCTTT. This codes for CASSSGQNLEAFF. The full variable domain, with the rest looked up from reference TRBV7-2 and TRBJ1-1, is GAGVSQSPSNKVTEKGKDVELRCDPISGHTALYWYRQSLGQGLEFLIYFQGNSAPDKSGLPSDRFSAERTGGSVSTLTIQRTQQEDSAVYLCASSSGQNLEAFFGQGTRLTVV.

This clone is labeled medium-sized (0.01 to 0.1%). V gene TRBV7-6 combines with J gene TRBJ2-3; 10 bases are a match to TRBD2. This CDR3 has 15 amino acids. From germline, CDR1 is SGHVS and CDR2 FNYEAQ. Losses at the gene ends were 5 bases for V and 4 bases for J; bases not matched to a gene: 6. As DNA, the CDR3 is TGTGCCAGCAGCGACGTAGCGGGAGGACCAGATACGCAGTATTTT. Translation gives CASSDVAGGPDTQYF.

This clone was seen a single time. The V call is TRBV3-1 (or the pseudogene TRBV3-2), the J call TRBJ1-1; D possibly corresponds to TRBD1 (6 bases). V lost 0 bases to trimming and J lost 8 bases, with 19 bases between them. The length of the CDR3 is 16 residues. Germline loops: CDR1 LGHDT, CDR2 YNNKEL (reference sequence). CDR3 residues: CASSQDLIQNRAEAFF. The CDR3 DNA reads as TGTGCCAGCAGCCAAGATCTAATTCAAAACAGGGCCGAAGCTTTCTTT.

V usage is TRBV23-1 and J usage is TRBJ2-7; TRBD2 matches 7 bases. TRBV23-1 qualifies as an ORF whose function is uncertain. The J segment lost 4 bases and the V segment lost 4 bases, leaving 13 bases of the junction unmatched. This CDR3 comprises 16 residues. As DNA, the CDR3 is TGCGCCAGCAGTCCCTCCGGCCCTAGCGGTTGTTACGAGCAGTACTTC. Translation: CASSPSGPSGCYEQYF.